The clone carrying this T cell receptor beta chain has at least ten counts. Its target is unknown. Germline V gene lookup returns CDR1 SQVTM and CDR2 ANQGSEA. The V end lost 5 bases, the J end lost 6 bases, and 7 bases lay between the germline ends. The length of the CDR3 is 10 residues. This record belongs to a study of response to subunit inactivated influenza vaccine. Study-level results: The authors offered the suggestion that each seasonal influenza vaccination recruits few new T cells.

Using its own MiXCR run on the RT-PCR reads, TCRdb lists one record per CDR3 protein. This table has roughly 500,000 distinct CDR3 sequences, around 25% appearing once. The J gene is TRBJ2-5, the V gene TRBV29-1; a possible D gene is TRBD2 (5 bases). The clonotype was recovered from a middle-aged man who received an inactivated influenza vaccine. The starting material was CD4+ T cells sorted from PBMCs, obtained less than 6 days after vaccination. CDR3 in DNA: TGCAGCGTTCACGGGAAGACCCAGTACTTC. This gives the protein CSVHGKTQYF.